Listed below are T cell receptor beta chains from one sample, sequenced in a study of shared clonotypes between healthy human individuals. Method: immunoSEQ multiplex PCR; TCRdb's copy keeps in-frame clones and lacks some. The sample has about 2.1 million clones, approximately 92% seen once; the top ten hold about 1.7%. The sequenced sample consisted of naive CD8+ T cells from PBMCs. Receptor source: a man between 18 and 29 years old in good health. Some clones in this sample may be carry-over from other donors' samples. CDR3s include the opening cysteine and the closing phenylalanine or tryptophan.

J gene: TRBJ1-3; V gene: TRBV7-9; CDR3 protein: CASSPRDGSSGNTIYF
J gene: TRBJ2-7; V gene: TRBV27; CDR3 protein: CASSLTLAATAYEQYF
J gene: TRBJ2-7; V gene: TRBV28; CDR3 protein: CASSSRDTRGYEQYF
J gene: TRBJ1-2; V gene: TRBV4-1; CDR3 protein: CASSQDDWSAGMLGYTF
J gene: TRBJ1-1; V gene: TRBV11-3; CDR3 protein: CASSLGVGGSAEAFF
J gene: TRBJ2-7; V gene: TRBV6-5; CDR3 protein: CASSYFRQAVEQYF
J gene: TRBJ2-1; V gene: TRBV7-9; CDR3 protein: CASSTGQGAHNEQFF
J gene: TRBJ2-7; V gene: TRBV28; CDR3 protein: CATPGQGSLYEQYF
J gene: TRBJ2-2; V gene: TRBV29-1; CDR3 protein: CSALQGNTGELFF
J gene: TRBJ2-1; V gene: TRBV27; CDR3 protein: CASSQDREVKRGNEQFF
J gene: TRBJ1-2; V gene: TRBV4-1; CDR3 protein: CASSQVTARRGYTF
J gene: TRBJ2-1; V gene: TRBV14; CDR3 protein: CASSQGLFAYNEQFF
J gene: TRBJ2-7; V gene: TRBV7-8; CDR3 protein: CASSLLPSGREQYF
J gene: TRBJ1-4; V gene: TRBV10-3; CDR3 protein: CAISDWGVGEKLFF
J gene: TRBJ2-3; V gene: TRBV28; CDR3 protein: CASNPGLAGDTQYF
J gene: TRBJ1-1; V gene: TRBV14; CDR3 protein: CASSQAAYSEAFF
J gene: TRBJ2-1; V gene: TRBV7-9; CDR3 protein: CASSVAQREQFF
J gene: TRBJ2-7; V gene: TRBV2; CDR3 protein: CASSASRQAPSYEQYF
J gene: TRBJ1-1; V gene: TRBV28; CDR3 protein: CASSRRQGDTEAFF
J gene: TRBJ2-1; V gene: TRBV19; CDR3 protein: CASSIIRWGSYNEQFF
J gene: TRBJ1-1; V gene: TRBV6-6; CDR3 protein: CASTLLRVAEAFF
J gene: TRBJ1-3; V gene: TRBV7-9; CDR3 protein: CASSSDISGNTIYF
J gene: TRBJ2-6; V gene: TRBV6-5; CDR3 protein: CASSYWQPSGANVLTF
J gene: TRBJ2-5; V gene: TRBV29-1; CDR3 protein: CSVDLGRYQETQYF
J gene: TRBJ2-1; V gene: TRBV18; CDR3 protein: CASSPPGLADFSYNEQFF
J gene: TRBJ1-2; V gene: TRBV19; CDR3 protein: CAVVQVNYGYTF
J gene: TRBJ2-1; V gene: TRBV7-9; CDR3 protein: CASIEITNEQFF
J gene: TRBJ1-2; V gene: TRBV13; CDR3 protein: CASRGLEIGGYTF
J gene: TRBJ1-2; V gene: TRBV4-1; CDR3 protein: CASSQEIVSAGTGYTF
J gene: TRBJ2-1; V gene: TRBV7-2; CDR3 protein: CASSLEVSSLNEQFF
J gene: TRBJ2-7; V gene: TRBV9; CDR3 protein: CASSAGTPYRGLGEQYF
J gene: TRBJ1-1; V gene: TRBV6-1; CDR3 protein: CASTGRYTEAFF
J gene: TRBJ2-1; V gene: TRBV4-1; CDR3 protein: CASSRDLNNEQFF
J gene: TRBJ1-3; V gene: TRBV11-2; CDR3 protein: CASSRTGSGNTIYF
J gene: TRBJ2-2; V gene: TRBV5-4; CDR3 protein: CASSNSPVPNTGELFF
J gene: TRBJ1-2; V gene: TRBV27; CDR3 protein: CASSINPNYGYTF
J gene: TRBJ2-7; V gene: TRBV28; CDR3 protein: CASSLGQNYEQYF
J gene: TRBJ2-5; V gene: TRBV9; CDR3 protein: CASSVGPVQETQYF
J gene: TRBJ2-7; V gene: TRBV2; CDR3 protein: CAGTRAGAYEQYF
J gene: TRBJ1-2; V gene: TRBV28; CDR3 protein: CASSPWGPNYGYTF
J gene: TRBJ1-5; V gene: TRBV19; CDR3 protein: CASSRTGVINQPQHF
J gene: TRBJ1-5; V gene: TRBV7-9; CDR3 protein: CASSQGGTFQPQHF
J gene: TRBJ2-3; V gene: TRBV5-4; CDR3 protein: CASSSGTSEGDTQYF
J gene: TRBJ2-1; V gene: TRBV27; CDR3 protein: CASSLGVPSRYNEQFF
J gene: TRBJ2-3; V gene: TRBV15; CDR3 protein: CATSSHGTAPYF
J gene: TRBJ2-2; V gene: TRBV30; CDR3 protein: CAWSAREGTGELFF
J gene: TRBJ1-2; V gene: TRBV30; CDR3 protein: CAWSLQGIPYGYTF
J gene: TRBJ2-1; V gene: TRBV7-9; CDR3 protein: CASSPGTSGILDEQFF
J gene: TRBJ1-1; V gene: TRBV19; CDR3 protein: CASSINRQSSSEAFF
J gene: TRBJ1-1; V gene: TRBV5-6; CDR3 protein: CASSLVGNREAFF
J gene: TRBJ2-5; V gene: TRBV15; CDR3 protein: CATSRDRRPETQYF
J gene: TRBJ2-7; V gene: TRBV19; CDR3 protein: CASSIFPGVVYEQYF
J gene: TRBJ2-2; V gene: TRBV7-6; CDR3 protein: CASSLTRGSRWGTGELFF